In this sample, the clone carrying this TCR beta chain turned up a few times. Its antigen is not known. Trimming took 0 bases from V and 4 from J, leaving 17 bases between them. Germline V lookup: CDR1 LNHNV, CDR2 YYDKDF (reference sequence). There are 17 residues in the CDR3. TCRdb re-analysed the 5' RACE reads in MiXCR, keeping a single row per CDR3 protein. The data hold around 470,000 distinct CDR3 sequences, with around 14% observed a single time. These data are taken from a study of identical twins. Overall study results and limits: Diverse VJ usage suggested most zero-insertion clonotypes were not invariant T cells.

These data also featured in a second study, about yellow fever vaccine responses in identical twins.

Specimen: CD4+ T cells sorted from blood. This chain links TRBV15 with TRBJ2-3; D may be TRBD1 (5 bases). This sequence was found in a woman between 18 and 29 years old in good health. CDR3 bases: TGTGCCACCAGCAGAGATCGGCGCCCAAGGGGCCCAGATACGCAGTATTTT. This sequence encodes CATSRDRRPRGPDTQYF. Full variable domain (rest looked up from reference TRBV15 and TRBJ2-3): DAMVIQNPRYQVTQFGKPVTLSCSQTLNHNVMYWYQQKSSQAPKLLFHYYDKDFNNEADTPDNFQSRRPNTSFCFLDIRSPGLGDTAMYLCATSRDRRPRGPDTQYFGPGTRLTVL.